This is a list of T cell receptor beta chains from one sample in a study of T cell repertoires in cytomegalovirus infection. These TCRs' antigens remain unknown. TCRdb reprocessed the reads via MiXCR and lists one record per CDR3 protein. The sample contains approximately 220,000 distinct CDR3 sequences, roughly 34% of which appear only once. Source: CD8+ T cells from cultured PBMCs, taken from culture after CMV antigen stimulation. The receptors shown here come from a human donor in good health (CMV status not recorded). Some clones in this sample may be carry-over from other donors' samples. Each CDR3 is given with its conserved first and last residue. A D gene is named only where the DNA matches it firmly. Only some rows state a clone size, as once, few, many or a class for expanded clones.

J	V	D	size	CDR3	DNA
TRBJ2-7	TRBV29-1	TRBD1	-	CSVEIGTEYEQYF	TGCAGCGTTGAAATCGGGACAGAATACGAGCAGTACTTC
TRBJ2-5	TRBV7-9	TRBD2	-	CASSLGLAGGVETQYF	TGTGCCAGCAGCTTAGGACTAGCGGGGGGAGTGGAGACCCAGTACTTC
TRBJ2-5	TRBV27	-	-	CASSLTRGSETQYF	TGTGCCAGCAGTTTGACTAGGGGAAGCGAGACCCAGTACTTC
TRBJ2-7	TRBV29-1	TRBD2	few	CSVETGGLAGDQYF	TGCAGCGTCGAAACAGGGGGACTAGCGGGAGATCAGTACTTC
TRBJ2-7	TRBV28	-	once	CASRRGQITYEQYF	TGTGCCAGCAGGCGGGGACAGATTACCTACGAGCAGTACTTC
TRBJ1-2	TRBV27	TRBD1	-	CASSLGGQGSGYTF	TGTGCCAGCAGTTTAGGGGGACAGGGGAGTGGCTACACCTTC
TRBJ2-1	TRBV19	TRBD2	-	CASTLAVSYNEQFF	TGTGCCAGTACTCTAGCGGTCTCCTACAATGAGCAGTTCTTC
TRBJ2-5	TRBV11-2	-	-	CASSSLADQETQYF	TGTGCCAGCAGCTCTTTAGCGGATCAAGAGACCCAGTACTTC
TRBJ2-2	TRBV5-6	-	many	CASSLGSTGELFF	TGTGCCAGCAGCTTGGGCAGCACCGGGGAGCTGTTTTTT
TRBJ2-1	TRBV7-6	-	-	CASSLGHEQFF	TGTGCCAGCAGCTTAGGCCATGAGCAGTTCTTC
TRBJ2-7	TRBV10-3	TRBD1	-	CAIRPRDRPSSEQYF	TGTGCCATCAGGCCCCGGGACAGGCCCTCCTCCGAGCAGTACTTC
TRBJ2-7	TRBV11-2	-	few	CASSLNWGLGNEQYF	TGTGCCAGCAGCTTAAATTGGGGACTCGGCAACGAGCAGTACTTC
TRBJ1-2	TRBV29-1	-	-	CSVFTGTNYGYTF	TGCAGCGTTTTTACTGGGACGAACTATGGCTACACCTTC
TRBJ2-7	TRBV27	TRBD1	-	CASSYFGGQGMFEQYF	TGTGCCAGCAGTTATTTTGGGGGACAGGGGATGTTTGAGCAGTACTTC
TRBJ2-7	TRBV11-2	-	-	CASSSWGPLGDEQYF	TGTGCCAGCAGCTCATGGGGACCTTTAGGGGACGAGCAGTACTTC
TRBJ1-5	TRBV27	-	-	CASSLGLNSNQPQHF	TGTGCCAGCAGTTTAGGGCTGAATAGCAATCAGCCCCAGCATTTT
TRBJ2-7	TRBV7-2	-	-	CASSLFKGSYEQYF	TGTGCCAGCAGCTTATTTAAAGGCTCCTACGAGCAGTACTTC
TRBJ2-1	TRBV7-9	-	-	CASSFPGVGYNEQFF	TGTGCCAGCAGCTTCCCAGGTGTGGGTTACAATGAGCAGTTCTTC
TRBJ1-2	TRBV10-3	-	few	CAISPPETAYGYTF	TGTGCCATCAGCCCCCCGGAGACGGCTTATGGCTACACCTTC
TRBJ1-3	TRBV27	-	-	CASSLSQGAGNTIYF	TGTGCCAGCAGTTTATCACAGGGAGCTGGAAACACCATATATTTT
TRBJ2-1	TRBV27	-	-	CASSLTRPIGSTYNEQFF	TGTGCCAGCAGTTTAACAAGGCCCATCGGGTCGACCTACAATGAGCAGTTCTTC
TRBJ2-1	TRBV28	-	-	CASGAGGFF	TGTGCCAGCGGTGCCGGGGGGTTCTTC
TRBJ2-2	TRBV12-3/TRBV12-4	-	-	CASSLRRFGTGELFF	TGTGCCAGCAGTTTACGACGGTTTGGAACCGGGGAGCTGTTTTTT
TRBJ1-2	TRBV5-4	-	-	CASADSNYGYTF	TGTGCCAGCGCGGATTCTAACTATGGCTACACCTTC
TRBJ2-7	TRBV6-1	TRBD1	-	CASEMTGRREQYF	TGTGCCAGCGAGATGACAGGGCGGCGCGAGCAGTACTTC
TRBJ2-3	TRBV9	TRBD2	once	CASSTPTGTSGIGTQYF	TGTGCCAGCAGCACTCCTACCGGGACTAGCGGGATCGGCACGCAGTATTTT
TRBJ2-1	TRBV29-1	TRBD1	-	CSVESDRVYKEQFF	TGCAGCGTTGAGTCCGACAGGGTGTACAAGGAGCAGTTCTTC
TRBJ2-1	TRBV11-2	-	few	CASSFLVGPDNEQFF	TGTGCCAGCAGCTTCCTTGTCGGACCCGACAATGAGCAGTTCTTC
TRBJ2-3	TRBV2	-	few	CASSGETTSNLDPDTQYF	TGTGCCAGCAGTGGGGAGACTACCTCCAACTTAGACCCAGATACGCAGTATTTT
TRBJ1-4	TRBV7-4	-	-	CASSPEGAEKLFF	TGTGCCAGCAGCCCGGAAGGGGCTGAAAAACTGTTTTTT
TRBJ1-1	TRBV7-8	-	few	CASSLARGGGTEAFF	TGTGCCAGCAGCTTAGCTAGGGGCGGAGGGACTGAAGCTTTCTTT
TRBJ1-4	TRBV13	-	-	CASRISGFANEKLFF	TGTGCCAGCAGGATCTCGGGGTTCGCTAATGAAAAACTGTTTTTT
TRBJ1-5	TRBV28	TRBD1	few	CASSFSLPGQGTNPNQPQHF	TGTGCCAGCAGTTTTTCCCTACCGGGACAGGGCACAAACCCCAATCAGCCCCAGCATTTT
TRBJ2-3	TRBV29-1	-	few	CSVPPGDISTDTQYF	TGCAGCGTTCCTCCAGGGGACATAAGCACAGATACGCAGTATTTT
TRBJ1-6	TRBV12-3/TRBV12-4	-	few	CASSPQGLDSPLHF	TGTGCCAGCAGTCCCCAGGGGCTGGATTCACCCCTCCACTTT
TRBJ2-3	TRBV7-9	-	-	CASTGRASTDTQYF	TGTGCCTCTACGGGTAGAGCGAGCACAGATACGCAGTATTTT
TRBJ2-5	TRBV25-1	TRBD2	once	CASTGLAGDSRETQYF	TGTGCCAGCACCGGCCTAGCGGGGGACTCACGGGAGACCCAGTACTTC
TRBJ1-2	TRBV4-1	-	-	CASSLGGYYGYTF	TGCGCCAGCAGCCTGGGTGGCTACTATGGCTACACCTTC
TRBJ2-1	TRBV10-3	TRBD2	-	CAISETSGGANEQFF	TGTGCCATCAGTGAGACTAGCGGGGGGGCGAATGAGCAGTTCTTC
TRBJ2-1	TRBV7-6	TRBD1	few	CASSPRTGESPYNEQFF	TGTGCCAGCAGCCCTCGGACAGGGGAATCCCCTTACAATGAGCAGTTCTTC
TRBJ2-7	TRBV7-9	-	few	CASSKGTGSAYEQYF	TGTGCCAGCAGCAAGGGCACAGGATCTGCCTACGAGCAGTACTTC
TRBJ1-2	TRBV6-1	TRBD1	-	CASTPRPSSQGAGGYTF	TGTGCCAGCACCCCTCGACCTTCCTCCCAGGGGGCTGGTGGCTACACCTTC
TRBJ2-1	TRBV9	TRBD2	few	CASSVGGRGNEQFF	TGTGCCAGCAGCGTAGGCGGGAGAGGTAATGAGCAGTTCTTC
TRBJ2-5	TRBV2	-	few	CASSEAGRQETQYF	TGTGCCAGCAGTGAGGCAGGGCGCCAAGAGACCCAGTACTTC
TRBJ2-1	TRBV5-6	TRBD2	few	CASSLGSGGSSYNEQFF	TGTGCCAGCAGCTTGGGTAGCGGGGGCAGCTCCTACAATGAGCAGTTCTTC
TRBJ1-4	TRBV7-9	-	few	CASSRVATNEKLFF	TGTGCCAGCAGCCGTGTCGCAACTAATGAAAAACTGTTTTTT
TRBJ2-7	TRBV28	TRBD1	once	CASSSHRTGGSYEQYF	TGTGCCAGCAGTTCTCACAGGACAGGGGGCTCGTACGAGCAGTACTTC
TRBJ1-1	TRBV7-9	-	few	CASSLDESPEAFF	TGTGCCAGCAGCTTGGATGAAAGCCCTGAAGCTTTCTTT
TRBJ2-7	TRBV6-1	-	few	CAVGGAYSYEQYF	TGTGCCGTCGGCGGCGCCTACTCCTACGAGCAGTACTTC
TRBJ2-1	TRBV28	TRBD2	-	CASSLLSGRGHNEQFF	TGTGCCAGCAGTTTACTGAGCGGGAGGGGTCACAATGAGCAGTTCTTC
TRBJ2-2	TRBV7-9	-	once	CASSLGSKPGELFF	TGTGCCAGCAGCTTAGGGTCCAAACCCGGGGAGCTGTTTTTT
TRBJ1-2	TRBV7-8	-	-	CASSVRTADGYTF	TGTGCCAGCAGCGTCCGGACAGCGGATGGCTACACCTTC
TRBJ2-2	TRBV2	TRBD1	-	CASSDPGQGVYTGELFF	TGTGCCAGCAGTGATCCGGGACAGGGAGTTTACACCGGGGAGCTGTTTTTT
TRBJ2-7	TRBV11-1	-	many	CASSLRGDDAYEQYF	TGTGCCAGCAGCTTACGCGGGGATGACGCCTACGAGCAGTACTTC
TRBJ1-1	TRBV7-2	-	-	CASSWGAPEAFF	TGTGCCAGCAGTTGGGGGGCCCCTGAAGCTTTCTTT
TRBJ1-5	TRBV19	-	few	CASGATENNQPQHF	TGTGCCAGTGGGGCTACAGAGAACAATCAGCCCCAGCATTTT